This T cell receptor beta chain originates from a study of neurological immune-mediated disorders. This clonotype was counted a few times. Trimming cost V 0 bases and J 6 bases, with 7 bases left between them. This CDR3 has 12 residues. The germline V gene has CDR1 SGHRS and CDR2 YFSETQ. TCRdb redid the calling of the 5' RACE reads with MiXCR, one entry per CDR3 protein. The sample consists of tens of thousands of distinct CDR3 sequences, roughly 15% of them appearing once. Material: PBMCs. The V and J genes are TRBV5-1 and TRBJ2-7; TRBD2 is a possible D gene (6 bases). This sequence originates from a woman in her forties or fifties with HTLV-1-associated myelopathy (HAM/TSP). CDR3 sequence reads: CASSLEAGEQYF. CDR3 nucleotide sequence: TGCGCCAGCAGCTTGGAAGCGGGCGAGCAGTACTTC. Variable domain in full (rest from reference TRBV5-1 and TRBJ2-7): KAGVTQTPRYLIKTRGQQVTLSCSPISGHRSVSWYQQTPGQGLQFLFEYFSETQRNKGNFPGRFSGRQFSNSRSEMNVSTLELGDSALYLCASSLEAGEQYFGPGTRLTVT.